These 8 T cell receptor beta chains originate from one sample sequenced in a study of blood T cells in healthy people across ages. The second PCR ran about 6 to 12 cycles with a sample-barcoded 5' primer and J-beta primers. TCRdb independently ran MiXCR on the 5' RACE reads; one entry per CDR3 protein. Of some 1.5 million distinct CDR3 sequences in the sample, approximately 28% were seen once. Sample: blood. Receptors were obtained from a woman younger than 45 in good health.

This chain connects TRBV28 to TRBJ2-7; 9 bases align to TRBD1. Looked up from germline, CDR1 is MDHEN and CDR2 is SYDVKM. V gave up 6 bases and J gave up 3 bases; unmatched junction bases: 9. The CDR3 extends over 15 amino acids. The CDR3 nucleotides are TGTGCCAGCAGCCGCCCGGGACAGGGCCACTACGAGCAGTACTTC. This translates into CASSRPGQGHYEQYF.

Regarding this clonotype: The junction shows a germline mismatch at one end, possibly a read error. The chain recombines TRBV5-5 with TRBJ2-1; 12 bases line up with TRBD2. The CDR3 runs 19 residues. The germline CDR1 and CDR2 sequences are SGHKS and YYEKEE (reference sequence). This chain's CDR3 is CASSLVKTSGRVSYNERYF. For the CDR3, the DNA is TGTGCCAGCAGCTTGGTTAAGACTAGCGGGAGAGTGTCCTACAATGAGCGGTACTTC.

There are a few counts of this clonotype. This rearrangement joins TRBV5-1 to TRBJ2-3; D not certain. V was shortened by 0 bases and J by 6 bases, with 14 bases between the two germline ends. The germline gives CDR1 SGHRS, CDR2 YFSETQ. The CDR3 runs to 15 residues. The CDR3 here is CASSLDRASRDTQYF. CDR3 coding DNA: TGCGCCAGCAGCTTGGATCGGGCTAGTAGGGATACGCAGTATTTT.

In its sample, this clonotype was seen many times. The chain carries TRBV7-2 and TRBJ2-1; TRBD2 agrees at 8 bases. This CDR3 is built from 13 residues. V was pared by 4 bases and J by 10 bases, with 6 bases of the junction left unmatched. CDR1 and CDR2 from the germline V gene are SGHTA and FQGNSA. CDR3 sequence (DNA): TGTGCCAGCAGCTCAGTAACTAGCGGCGAGCAGTTCTTC. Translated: CASSSVTSGEQFF.

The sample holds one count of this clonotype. CDR3 coding DNA: TGTGCCAGCTCAGCTTCCGACGGACGCTATGGCTACACCTTC. Its protein is CASSASDGRYGYTF. This chain joins TRBV18 and TRBJ1-2; D not certain. From germline, CDR1 is KGHSH and CDR2 LQKENI. Trimming shortened V by 5 bases and J by 4 bases, and 14 bases separated the two germline ends. This CDR3 spans 14 amino acids.

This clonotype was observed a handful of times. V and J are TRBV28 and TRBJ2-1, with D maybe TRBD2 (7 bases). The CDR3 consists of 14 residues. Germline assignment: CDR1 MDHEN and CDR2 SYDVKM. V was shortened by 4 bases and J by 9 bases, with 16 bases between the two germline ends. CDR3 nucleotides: TGTGCCAGCAGTTCGGGGGGCCCCTTCGGTGAGCAGTTCTTC. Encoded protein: CASSSGGPFGEQFF.

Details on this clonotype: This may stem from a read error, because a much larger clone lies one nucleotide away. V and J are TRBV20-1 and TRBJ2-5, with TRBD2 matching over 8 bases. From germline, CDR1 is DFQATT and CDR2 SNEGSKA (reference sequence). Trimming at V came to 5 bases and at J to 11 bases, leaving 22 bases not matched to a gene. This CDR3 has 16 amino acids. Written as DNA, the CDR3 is TGCAGTGCTTTCCTCCCTACTAGCGGAGAGATGGGTGAGCAGTACTTC. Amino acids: CSAFLPTSGEMGEQYF.

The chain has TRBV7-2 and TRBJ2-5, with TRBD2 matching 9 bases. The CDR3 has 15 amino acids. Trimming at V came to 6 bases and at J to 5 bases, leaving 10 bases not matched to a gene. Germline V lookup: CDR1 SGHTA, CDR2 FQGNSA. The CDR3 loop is CASSLAGSTGETQYF. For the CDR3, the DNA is TGTGCCAGCAGTCTAGCGGGGAGTACAGGCGAGACCCAGTACTTC. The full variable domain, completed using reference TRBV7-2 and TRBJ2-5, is GAGVSQSPSNKVTEKGKDVELRCDPISGHTALYWYRQSLGQGLEFLIYFQGNSAPDKSGLPSDRFSAERTGGSVSTLTIQRTQQEDSAVYLCASSLAGSTGETQYFGPGTRLLVL.